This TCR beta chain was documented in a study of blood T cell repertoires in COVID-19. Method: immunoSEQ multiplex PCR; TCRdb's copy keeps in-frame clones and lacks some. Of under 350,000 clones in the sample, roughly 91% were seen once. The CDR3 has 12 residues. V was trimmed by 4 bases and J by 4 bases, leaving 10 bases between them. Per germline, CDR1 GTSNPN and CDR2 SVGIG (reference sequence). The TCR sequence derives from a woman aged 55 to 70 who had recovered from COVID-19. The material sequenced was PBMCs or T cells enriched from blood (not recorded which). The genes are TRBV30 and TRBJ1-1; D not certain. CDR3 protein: CAWIRGTTEAFF. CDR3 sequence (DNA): TGTGCCTGGATCCGGGGAACCACTGAAGCTTTCTTT.